In its sample, the clone carrying this T cell receptor (beta chain) was seen many times. The junction shows a germline mismatch at one end, possibly a read error. This sample was included in a study of T cells in Graves' hyperthyroidism and ophthalmopathy. RNA transcripts provided the source from which TCR beta CDR3 regions were amplified. Using the HTBI primer set, a first-round RT-PCR was run on the TCR CDR3. From the multiplex PCR reads, TCRdb called clonotypes with MiXCR, one entry per CDR3 protein. The sample carries 800,000 or so distinct CDR3 sequences, over 35% recorded once. Fresh 10 ml peripheral blood yielded PBMCs. The CDR3 spans 14 residues. CDR1 is ENHRY, CDR2 SYGVKD, per germline.

This TCR came from a man aged 18 to 30 with Graves' hyperthyroidism. This sequence joins TRBV10-3 and TRBJ1-2, with 9 bases fitting TRBD1. Sequencing was carried out using blood. The CDR3: CAITEDRGGYGYTF. The CDR3 DNA reads TGTGCCATCACTGAGGACAGGGGAGGCTATGGCTACACCTTC.